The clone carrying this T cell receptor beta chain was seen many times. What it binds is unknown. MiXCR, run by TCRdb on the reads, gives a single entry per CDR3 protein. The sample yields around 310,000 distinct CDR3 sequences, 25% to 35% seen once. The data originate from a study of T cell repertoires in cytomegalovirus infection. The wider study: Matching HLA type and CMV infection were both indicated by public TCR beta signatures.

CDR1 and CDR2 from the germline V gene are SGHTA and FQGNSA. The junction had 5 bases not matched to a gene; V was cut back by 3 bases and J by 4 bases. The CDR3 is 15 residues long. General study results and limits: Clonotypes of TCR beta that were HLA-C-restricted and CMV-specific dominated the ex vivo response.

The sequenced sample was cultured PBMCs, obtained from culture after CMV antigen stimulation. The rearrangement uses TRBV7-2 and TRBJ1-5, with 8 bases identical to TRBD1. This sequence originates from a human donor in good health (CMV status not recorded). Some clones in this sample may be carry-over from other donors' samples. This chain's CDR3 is CASSFADRGNQPQHF. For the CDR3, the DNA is TGTGCCAGCAGCTTCGCCGACAGGGGAAATCAGCCCCAGCATTTT.